This entry describes one T cell receptor beta chain. TCRdb redid the calling of the RT-PCR reads with MiXCR, one entry per CDR3 protein. The sample consists of about 800,000 distinct CDR3 sequences, 21% of them appearing once. This sample was taken from a study of response to subunit inactivated influenza vaccine. Looked up from germline, CDR1 is LNHNV and CDR2 is YYDKDF (reference sequence). The CDR3 runs to 14 residues. Trimming pared 0 bases from V and 5 bases from J, leaving 10 bases between. This specimen consisted of PBMCs from blood, obtained less than 6 days after vaccination. This clonotype originated in a man over 45 who received an inactivated influenza vaccine. The chain links TRBV15 to TRBJ2-5; D is uncertain. CDR3 coding DNA: TGTGCCACCAGCAGAGATGGGCCCTACGAGACCCAGTACTTC. Protein product: CATSRDGPYETQYF.